This T cell receptor beta chain was recovered during a study of cytomegalovirus exposure and HLA in healthy donors. Clones were read by immunoSEQ multiplex PCR, and TCRdb kept only the in-frame ones, dropping some. The sample carries under 300,000 clones, around 90% recorded once. CDR3 size: 14 residues. The V segment lost 7 bases and the J segment 1 base; nucleotides outside the gene matches: 4. Germline-derived CDR1 and CDR2 are MDHEN and SYDVKM. Study findings and constraints: The TCR clusters that emerged in the first cohort tended, a later analysis found, to co-occur in the roughly 110 validation repertoires. Listed as cytomegalovirus-associated were 164 TCR beta chains. In vitro checks showed that three CMV-associated chains really do target CMV antigens.

As concerns this clone: The antigen is unknown.

The donors were in the roughly 110-subject validation cohort, distinct from the approximately 730-subject first cohort. The chain has TRBV28 and TRBJ2-7, with TRBD2 matching over 10 bases. The sample consisted of PBMCs. The source is a woman in her late teens or twenties in good health and CMV-seronegative. CDR3 in DNA: TGTGCCAGCAAAACTAGCGGGGAGTCCTACGAGCAGTACGTC. This gives the protein CASKTSGESYEQYV.